This section outlines one TCR beta chain sequence together with its context. The data derive from a study of blood T cell repertoires in COVID-19. Overall study context: COVID-19 samples, acute and convalescent, were from the United States, Italy and Spain.

Libraries were prepared by immunoSEQ multiplex PCR; TCRdb keeps only in-frame clonotypes and omits some of them. The repertoire has 65,000 to 85,000 clones, 85% to 90% of them found once; the top ten carry approximately 2.5%. Trimming removed 1 base from V and 6 bases from J, with 8 bases in between. CDR1 is SGHNT, CDR2 YYREEE, per germline (reference sequence). The length of the CDR3 is 14 residues. This TCR derives from a human donor in a cohort sampled during active COVID-19. Sequenced material: peripheral blood. The chain links TRBV5-4 to TRBJ1-6; D is uncertain. CDR3 residues: CASSLSRVNSPLHF. CDR3 DNA sequence: TGTGCCAGCAGCTTGTCCCGGGTTAATTCACCCCTCCACTTT. The whole variable domain, filled in from reference TRBV5-4 and TRBJ1-6, reads ETGVTQSPTHLIKTRGQQVTLRCSSQSGHNTVSWYQQALGQGPQFIFQYYREEENGRGNFPPRFSGLQFPNYSSELNVNALELDDSALYLCASSLSRVNSPLHFGNGTRLTVT.